One sample yielded the 9 T cell receptor beta chains listed below, sequenced in a study of tumor-infiltrating lymphocytes in primary liver carcinoma. Co-extraction of RNA and DNA was performed on 20-30 mg of unsorted bulk tissue. Starting from 500 ng of total RNA, TCR beta cDNA was produced with a primer in the constant region. Slightly modified ARM-PCR served as the procedure for the TCR beta libraries. These libraries came from three rounds of nested multiplex PCR. Two initial PCR rounds of roughly 10 cycles each paired TRBV1-TRBV30 forward primers with a C-beta reverse primer. From the multiplex PCR reads, TCRdb called clonotypes with MiXCR, one entry per CDR3 protein. The top ten hold just under 30% of the sample, which has more than 40,000 distinct CDR3 sequences, approximately 70% seen once. Sequencing was performed on liver tumor tissue from sampling region 5. Subset: tumor region T5, tumor centre. These TCRs come from a man in his forties or fifties with primary liver carcinoma and hepatitis B virus infection.

As concerns this clonotype: A much bigger clone sits one base away, suggesting this may be a read error. The chain combines TRBV7-9 with TRBJ2-7; unclear D gene. The CDR3 sequence is 13 residues long. Germline V lookup: CDR1 SEHNR, CDR2 FQNEAQ (reference sequence). V was shortened by 2 bases and J by 2 bases, with 7 bases between the two germline ends. The CDR3 is CASSLTSTYEQYF. CDR3 bases: TGTGCCAGCAGCTTAACCAGCACCTACGAGCAGTACTTC. Combining the CDR3 with reference TRBV7-9 and TRBJ2-7 gives the whole variable domain DTGVSQNPRHKITKRGQNVTFRCDPISEHNRLYWYRQTLGQGPEFLTYFQNEAQLEKSRLLSDRFSAERPKGSFSTLEIQRTEQGDSAMYLCASSLTSTYEQYFGPGTRLTVT.

This clonotype was seen repeatedly, ten times or more. The chain combines TRBV7-8 with TRBJ2-2; 7 nucleotides line up with TRBD2. Trimming took 3 bases from V and 7 from J; bases not matched to a gene: 14. Germline V lookup: CDR1 SGHVS, CDR2 FQNEAQ. The CDR3 sequence is 17 residues long. Written as DNA, the CDR3 is TGTGCCAGCAGCTTCCTTGCCAGCGGAGGGAGGGGCGGGGAGCTGTTTTTT. As protein: CASSFLASGGRGGELFF.

This clonotype was detected only once. Germline is not matched at one junction end, which may reflect a read error. This chain uses TRBV12-5 with TRBJ2-3, with TRBD2 matching over 8 bases. This CDR3 is built from 15 residues. Germline V CDR1 and CDR2: LGHNT, FRNRAP. The DNA of the CDR3 is TGTGCTAGTGACCTCGGGGGGGGCGGCACAGATATGCAGTATTTT. Amino acids: CASDLGGGGTDMQYF.

Points on this clonotype: A single base separates this from a much larger clone, so it may be a read error. V is TRBV28 and J is TRBJ2-7; D is unresolved. The CDR3 consists of 12 residues. Germline V gene sequence: CDR1 MDHEN, CDR2 SYDVKM. Between the trimmed V and J ends, which lost 4 bases and 5 bases, there was a span of 9 bases. The CDR3 spells CASSSARNEQYF. The CDR3 coding sequence is TGTGCCAGCAGTTCGGCTAGGAACGAGCAGTACTTC. The full variable domain, with the rest looked up from reference TRBV28 and TRBJ2-7, is DVKVTQSSRYLVKRTGEKVFLECVQDMDHENMFWYRQDPGLGLRLIYFSYDVKMKEKGDIPEGYSVSREKKERFSLILESASTNQTSMYLCASSSARNEQYFGPGTRLTVT.

This chain connects TRBV15 to TRBJ2-7; D unresolved. Per germline, CDR1 LNHNV and CDR2 YYDKDF (reference sequence). V was cut by 0 bases and J by 1 base, with 10 bases left in between. The CDR3 extends over 15 amino acids. The DNA of the CDR3 is TGTGCCACCAGCAGAGATTACGACGTATCCTACGAGCAGTACTTC. Translating gives CATSRDYDVSYEQYF.

Comment on this clonotype: The CDR3 carries no conserved terminal phenylalanine or tryptophan, so it likely arises from a read error. The DNA is left out, because the CDR3 cannot be placed on it with certainty; the CDR3 is given as TCRdb lists it. The chain carries TRBV4-2 and TRBJ2-6; the listed D gene, TRBD1, was not tested against the DNA. The CDR3 comprises 10 residues, both ends counted. The germline V gene encodes CDR1 LGHNA and CDR2 YNFKEQ. The CDR3 reads CASSQDLQGS.

The V gene is TRBV5-1, the J gene TRBJ1-2; maybe TRBD1 (5 bases). The length of the CDR3 is 13 residues. V gave up 4 bases and J gave up 6 bases, with 13 bases separating them. CDR1 and CDR2 (germline): SGHRS, YFSETQ. The CDR3 sequence is CASSITGGDGYTF. CDR3 nucleotide sequence: TGCGCCAGCAGCATCACGGGGGGAGATGGCTACACCTTC.

The rearrangement links TRBV11-2 to TRBJ2-3; D might be TRBD2 (5 bases). This CDR3 spans 13 amino acids. V gave up 5 bases and J gave up 12 bases, with 18 bases separating them. The germline CDR1 and CDR2 sequences are SGHAT and FQNNGV. As DNA, the CDR3 is TGTGCCAGCAGCCCCTACGGGGTAGATATCCAGTATTTT. Protein sequence: CASSPYGVDIQYF.

The chain carries TRBV20-1 and TRBJ2-4; either TRBD1 or TRBD2 may fit D (6 bases each). The CDR3 totals 13 residues. V was pared by 3 bases and J by 7 bases, with 13 bases between. Germline-derived CDR1 and CDR2 are DFQATT and SNEGSKA (reference sequence). The CDR3, as DNA: TGCAGTGCTAGGCCCGGGGGCGTCAACATTCAGTACTTC. Its translation is CSARPGGVNIQYF.